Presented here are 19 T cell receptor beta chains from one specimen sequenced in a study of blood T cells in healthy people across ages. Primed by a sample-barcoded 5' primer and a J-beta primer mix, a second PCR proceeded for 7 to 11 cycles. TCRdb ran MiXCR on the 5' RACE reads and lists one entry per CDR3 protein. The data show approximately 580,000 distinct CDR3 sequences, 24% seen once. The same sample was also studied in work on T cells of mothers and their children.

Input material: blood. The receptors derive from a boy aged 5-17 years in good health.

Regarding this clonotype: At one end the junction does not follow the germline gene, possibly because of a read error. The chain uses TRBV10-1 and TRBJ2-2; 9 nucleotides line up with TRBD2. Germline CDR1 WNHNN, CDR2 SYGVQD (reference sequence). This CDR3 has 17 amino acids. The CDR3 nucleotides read TGCGCCAGCAGCCACAACGGGGGACTAGCCAACACCCGGGAGCTGTTTTTT. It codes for CASSHNGGLANTRELFF.

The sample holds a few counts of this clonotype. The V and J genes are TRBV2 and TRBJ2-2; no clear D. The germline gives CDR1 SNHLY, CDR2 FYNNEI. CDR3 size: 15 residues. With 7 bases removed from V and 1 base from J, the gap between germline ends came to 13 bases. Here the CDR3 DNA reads TGTGCCAGCACCTCCCTTTCACAGAACACCGGGGAGCTGTTTTTT. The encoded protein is CASTSLSQNTGELFF.

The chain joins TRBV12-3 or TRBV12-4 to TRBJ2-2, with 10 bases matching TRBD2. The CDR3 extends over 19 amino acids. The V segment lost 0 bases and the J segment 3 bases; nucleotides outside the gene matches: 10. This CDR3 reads CASSLAPGSGRAYTGELFF. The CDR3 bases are TGTGCCAGCAGTTTAGCCCCGGGGAGCGGGAGGGCCTACACCGGGGAGCTGTTTTTT.

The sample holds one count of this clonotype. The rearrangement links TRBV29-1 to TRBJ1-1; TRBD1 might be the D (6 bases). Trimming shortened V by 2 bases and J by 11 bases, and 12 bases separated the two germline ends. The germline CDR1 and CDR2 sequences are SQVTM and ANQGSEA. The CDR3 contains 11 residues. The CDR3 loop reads CSVERGGSAFF. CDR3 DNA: TGCAGCGTTGAAAGAGGGGGTAGTGCTTTCTTT. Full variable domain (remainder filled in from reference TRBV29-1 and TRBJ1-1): SAVISQKPSRDICQRGTSLTIQCQVDSQVTMMFWYRQQPGQSLTLIATANQGSEATYESGFVIDKFPISRPNLTFSTLTVSNMSPEDSSIYLCSVERGGSAFFGQGTRLTVV.

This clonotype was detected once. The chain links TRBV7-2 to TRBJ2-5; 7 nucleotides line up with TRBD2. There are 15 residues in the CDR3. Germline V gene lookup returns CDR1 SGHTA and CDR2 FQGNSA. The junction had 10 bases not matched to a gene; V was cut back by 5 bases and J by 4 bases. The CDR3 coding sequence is TGTGCCAGCAGCGGAAAGACTAGCCCCGTAGAGACCCAGTACTTC. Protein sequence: CASSGKTSPVETQYF.

The CDR3 region has the DNA TGTGCCAGCAGTTTCACGCCCTCAGGTTTTAGCTCCTACGAGCAGTACTTC. The encoded protein is CASSFTPSGFSSYEQYF. The chain is built from TRBV27 and TRBJ2-7; D is ambiguous. The germline V gene encodes CDR1 MNHEY and CDR2 SMNVEV (reference sequence). This CDR3 is built from 17 residues. V gave up 3 bases and J gave up 0 bases, with 18 bases separating them.

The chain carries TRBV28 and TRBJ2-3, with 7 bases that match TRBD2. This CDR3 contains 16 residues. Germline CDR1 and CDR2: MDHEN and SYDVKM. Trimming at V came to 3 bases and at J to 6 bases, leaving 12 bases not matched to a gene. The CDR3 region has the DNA TGTGCCAGCAGTTTCTCGGGCGGGAGTTCTCGCGATACGCAGTATTTT. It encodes CASSFSGGSSRDTQYF.

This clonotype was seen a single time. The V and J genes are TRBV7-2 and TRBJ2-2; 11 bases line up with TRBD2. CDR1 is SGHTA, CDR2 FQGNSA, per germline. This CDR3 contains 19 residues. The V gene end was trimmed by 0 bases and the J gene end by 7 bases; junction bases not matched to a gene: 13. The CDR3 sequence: CASSLASNSGRAGDGELFF. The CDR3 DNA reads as TGTGCCAGCAGCTTAGCGAGTAATAGCGGGAGGGCCGGTGACGGGGAGCTGTTTTTT.

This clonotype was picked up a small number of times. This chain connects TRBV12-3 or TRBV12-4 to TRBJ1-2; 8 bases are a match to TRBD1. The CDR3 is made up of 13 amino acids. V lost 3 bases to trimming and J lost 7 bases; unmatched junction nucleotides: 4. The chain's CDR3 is CASSFRTGGGYTF. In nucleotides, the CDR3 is TGTGCCAGCAGTTTTCGAACAGGGGGTGGCTACACCTTC.

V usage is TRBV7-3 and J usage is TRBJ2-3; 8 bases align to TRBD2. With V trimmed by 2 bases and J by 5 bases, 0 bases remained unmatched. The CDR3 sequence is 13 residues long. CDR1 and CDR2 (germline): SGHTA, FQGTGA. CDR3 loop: CASSLLAGDTQYF. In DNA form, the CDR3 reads TGTGCCAGCAGCTTACTAGCGGGAGATACGCAGTATTTT.

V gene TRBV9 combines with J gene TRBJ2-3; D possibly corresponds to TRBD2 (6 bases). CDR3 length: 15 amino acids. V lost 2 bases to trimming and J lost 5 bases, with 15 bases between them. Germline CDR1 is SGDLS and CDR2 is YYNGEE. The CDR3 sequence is CASSVKSSDQDTQYF. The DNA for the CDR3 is TGTGCCAGCAGCGTCAAGTCTAGCGATCAAGATACGCAGTATTTT.

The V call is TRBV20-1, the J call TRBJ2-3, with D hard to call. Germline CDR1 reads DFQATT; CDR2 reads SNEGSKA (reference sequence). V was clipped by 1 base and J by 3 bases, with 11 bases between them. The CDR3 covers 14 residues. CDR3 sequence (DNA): TGCAGTGCTAGAGGAATTGGAATGACAGATACGCAGTATTTT. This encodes CSARGIGMTDTQYF.

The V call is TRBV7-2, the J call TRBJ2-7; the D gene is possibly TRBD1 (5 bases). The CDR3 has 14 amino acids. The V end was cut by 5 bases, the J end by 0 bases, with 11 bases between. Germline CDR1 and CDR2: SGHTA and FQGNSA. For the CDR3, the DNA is TGTGCCAGCAGCATGGACACCATCTCCTACGAGCAGTACTTC. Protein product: CASSMDTISYEQYF.

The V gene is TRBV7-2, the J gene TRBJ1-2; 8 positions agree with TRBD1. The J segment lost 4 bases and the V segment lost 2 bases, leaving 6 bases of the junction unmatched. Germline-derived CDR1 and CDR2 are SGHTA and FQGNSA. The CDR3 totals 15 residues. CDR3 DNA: TGTGCCAGCAGCTTATCTCCAGGGGGCGGCTATGGCTACACCTTC. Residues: CASSLSPGGGYGYTF.

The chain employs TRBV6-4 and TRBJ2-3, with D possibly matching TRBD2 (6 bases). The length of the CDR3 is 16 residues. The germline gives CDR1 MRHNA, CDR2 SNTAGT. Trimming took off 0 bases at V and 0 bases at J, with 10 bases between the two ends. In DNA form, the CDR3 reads TGTGCCAGCAGTGACTCAGTAGGGACTAGCACAGATACGCAGTATTTT. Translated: CASSDSVGTSTDTQYF.

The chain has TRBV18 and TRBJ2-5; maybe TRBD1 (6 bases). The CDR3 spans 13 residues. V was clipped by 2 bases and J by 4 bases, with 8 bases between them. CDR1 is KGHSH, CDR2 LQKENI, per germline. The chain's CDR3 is CASSPGQSETQYF. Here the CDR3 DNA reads TGTGCCAGCTCACCAGGACAGTCAGAGACCCAGTACTTC.

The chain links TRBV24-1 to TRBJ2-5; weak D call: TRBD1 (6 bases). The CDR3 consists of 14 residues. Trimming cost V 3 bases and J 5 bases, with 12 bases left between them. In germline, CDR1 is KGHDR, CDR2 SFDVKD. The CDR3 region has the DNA TGTGCCACCAGTGATCTTGACAGGTGGGAGACCCAGTACTTC. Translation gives CATSDLDRWETQYF.

The chain's CDR3 is CASSLRQGVEKLFF. CDR3 nucleotide sequence: TGTGCCAGCAGTCTCCGACAGGGGGTGGAAAAACTGTTTTTT. J is TRBJ1-4 and V is TRBV6-6; 9 bases map to TRBD1. V gave up 5 bases and J gave up 8 bases; unmatched junction bases: 6. CDR1 is MNHNY and CDR2 is SVGAGI in the germline V gene (reference sequence). The CDR3 is 14 amino acids.

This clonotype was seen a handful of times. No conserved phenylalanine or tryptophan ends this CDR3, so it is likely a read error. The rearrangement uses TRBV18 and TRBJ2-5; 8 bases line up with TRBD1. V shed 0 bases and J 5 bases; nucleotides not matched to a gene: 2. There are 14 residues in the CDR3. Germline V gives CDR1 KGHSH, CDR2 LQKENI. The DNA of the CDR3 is TGTGCCAGCTCACCACCGAACAGGGGGGAGACCCAGTACCTC. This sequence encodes CASSPPNRGETQYL.